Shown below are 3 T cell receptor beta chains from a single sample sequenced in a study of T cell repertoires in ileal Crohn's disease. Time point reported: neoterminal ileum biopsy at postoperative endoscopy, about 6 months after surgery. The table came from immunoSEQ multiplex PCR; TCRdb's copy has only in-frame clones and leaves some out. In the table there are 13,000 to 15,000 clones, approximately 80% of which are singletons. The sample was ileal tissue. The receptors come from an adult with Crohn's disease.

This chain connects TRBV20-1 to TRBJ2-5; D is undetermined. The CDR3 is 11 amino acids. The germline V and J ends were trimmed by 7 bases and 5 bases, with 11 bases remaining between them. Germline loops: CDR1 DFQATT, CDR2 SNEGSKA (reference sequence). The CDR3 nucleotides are TGCAGTGTCATATTTACGGAGACCCAGTACTTC. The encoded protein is CSVIFTETQYF.

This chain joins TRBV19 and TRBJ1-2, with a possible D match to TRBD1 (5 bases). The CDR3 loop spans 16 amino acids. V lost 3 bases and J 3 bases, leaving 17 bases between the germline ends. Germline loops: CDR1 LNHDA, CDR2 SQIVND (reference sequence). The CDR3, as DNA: TGTGCCAGTAGTATCCAGGGCCTATCTTTGGACTATGGCTACACCTTC. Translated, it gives CASSIQGLSLDYGYTF.

The CDR3 protein is CAWRMGTGRFTGELFF. For the CDR3, the DNA is TGTGCCTGGAGGATGGGGACAGGGAGGTTTACGGGGGAGCTGTTTTTT. This rearrangement joins TRBV30 to TRBJ2-2; TRBD1 matches at 9 bases. Per the germline V gene, CDR1 is GTSNPN and CDR2 is SVGIG (reference sequence). Trimming cost V 3 bases and J 8 bases; bases outside gene matches: 13. CDR3 length equals 16 residues.